Listed below are T cell receptor beta chains from one sample, sequenced in a study of T cell responses to AZD1222 COVID-19 vaccine. Profiling relied on immunoSEQ multiplex PCR, and the TCRdb table lists in-frame clones only, not all of them. Among over 150,000 clones listed, roughly 90% were seen once. The sample was peripheral blood, taken on day 0 of AZD1222 vaccination. These receptors were obtained from an adult in good health. The CDR3 runs from the conserved cysteine through the conserved F or W. A D gene is named only where the DNA matches it firmly.

CDR3 DNA: TGTGCCAGCAGCGCAACAAAACCGTTGACAGTCCAGTACTTC
CDR3 protein: CASSATKPLTVQYF
J gene: TRBJ2-4
V gene: TRBV5-4
D gene: .

CDR3 DNA: TGTGCCAGCAGCTCCTCAGTAGGGCTGTACAATGAGCAGTTCTTC
CDR3 protein: CASSSSVGLYNEQFF
J gene: TRBJ2-1
V gene: TRBV9
D gene: .

CDR3 DNA: TGTGCCAGCAGTGAACGGGGGTTTGGGACCGGGGAGCTGTTTTTT
CDR3 protein: CASSERGFGTGELFF
J gene: TRBJ2-2
V gene: TRBV25-1
D gene: .

CDR3 DNA: TGCGCCAGCAGCGCACAGGGGTATGGGACAGATACGCAGTATTTT
CDR3 protein: CASSAQGYGTDTQYF
J gene: TRBJ2-3
V gene: TRBV5-1
D gene: TRBD1

CDR3 DNA: TGTGCCAGTAGTATAGAGTCCGGGTGGGGCACCGGGGAGCTGTTTTTT
CDR3 protein: CASSIESGWGTGELFF
J gene: TRBJ2-2
V gene: TRBV19
D gene: .

CDR3 DNA: TGTGCCAGCAGTTTAAGGGGGAGCAATCAGCCCCAGCATTTT
CDR3 protein: CASSLRGSNQPQHF
J gene: TRBJ1-5
V gene: TRBV27
D gene: .

CDR3 DNA: TGTGCCAGCACTAGGGAGAGAGAGAATCAGCCCCAGCATTTT
CDR3 protein: CASTRERENQPQHF
J gene: TRBJ1-5
V gene: TRBV2
D gene: .

CDR3 DNA: TGTGCCAGCAGCTCGACAGGGCTAAGCGGGGTTAATCAGCCCCAGCATTTT
CDR3 protein: CASSSTGLSGVNQPQHF
J gene: TRBJ1-5
V gene: TRBV5-8
D gene: TRBD1

CDR3 DNA: TGTGCCAGCAGCCCGAGTCAGGGTGGCACCGGGGAGCTGTTTTTT
CDR3 protein: CASSPSQGGTGELFF
J gene: TRBJ2-2
V gene: TRBV9
D gene: .

CDR3 DNA: TGTGCCAGCAGTTACGGGGCGGGACCCACCCAAGAGACCCAGTACTTC
CDR3 protein: CASSYGAGPTQETQYF
J gene: TRBJ2-5
V gene: TRBV6-5
D gene: .

CDR3 DNA: TGTGCCAGCAGTGAAGCGATCGGGTACCGAACAGATACGCAGTATTTT
CDR3 protein: CASSEAIGYRTDTQYF
J gene: TRBJ2-3
V gene: TRBV6-1
D gene: .

CDR3 DNA: TGTGCCTGGACCGACGGGGAGCAGAGCGGGTTTGACTATGGCTACACCTTC
CDR3 protein: CAWTDGEQSGFDYGYTF
J gene: TRBJ1-2
V gene: TRBV30
D gene: .